These 28 T cell receptor beta chains were sequenced from one sample in a study of blood T cell repertoires in COVID-19. Sequenced by immunoSEQ multiplex PCR; TCRdb stores in-frame clones only, minus some. The sample lists roughly 220,000 clones; more than 85% were seen once. Sequenced material: peripheral blood. These receptors were collected from a woman aged 45-65 years with COVID-19, enrolled during active disease.

V usage is TRBV28 and J usage is TRBJ1-1; 7 bases line up with TRBD1. J gave up 3 bases and V 5 bases, and 6 bases lay outside the gene matches. Germline V CDR1 and CDR2: MDHEN, SYDVKM. This CDR3 has 14 amino acids. CDR3 coding DNA: TGTGCCAGCAGTATTAACAGGGGTTACACTGAAGCTTTCTTT. Translating it yields CASSINRGYTEAFF.

This sequence joins TRBV5-3 and TRBJ1-2; 9 bases match TRBD1. TRBV5-3 has ORF status, its function being uncertain. The trim removed 1 base at V and 8 bases at J, leaving 9 bases unmatched. This CDR3 has 15 amino acids. The CDR3 DNA reads as TGTGCCAGAAGCTTGTGGTGGGACAGGGCGTCCGGCTACACCTTC. It specifies CARSLWWDRASGYTF.

The rearrangement uses TRBV6-2 or TRBV6-3 and TRBJ1-1; D remains ambiguous. V gave up 4 bases and J gave up 1 base, with 7 bases separating them. Germline V lookup: CDR1 MNHEY, CDR2 SVGEGT. This CDR3 is built from 13 residues. The CDR3 protein is CASSFAQNTEAFF. The CDR3 DNA reads TGTGCCAGCAGTTTCGCGCAGAACACTGAAGCTTTCTTT.

This chain joins TRBV6-6 and TRBJ1-5, with D hard to call. CDR1 and CDR2 from the germline V gene are MNHNY and SVGAGI (reference sequence). The CDR3 sequence is 14 residues long. V was clipped by 2 bases and J by 7 bases, with 12 bases between them. CDR3 sequence: CASSYKTTEQPQHF. The DNA of the CDR3 is TGTGCCAGCAGTTACAAAACGACGGAGCAGCCCCAGCATTTT.

V is TRBV2 and J is TRBJ1-6; D call uncertain. Germline assignment: CDR1 SNHLY and CDR2 FYNNEI. Trimming took off 5 bases at V and 7 bases at J, with 9 bases between the two ends. The CDR3 runs 13 residues. The CDR3 DNA sequence: TGTGCCAGCAGTATAGCCTCAAATTCACCCCTCCACTTT. It is translated as CASSIASNSPLHF.

This clone was picked up a small number of times. Within the sample, other DNA sequences also encode this same CDR3. The gene calls are TRBV7-2 and TRBJ2-1, with 10 bases identical to TRBD2. The junction had 8 bases not matched to a gene; V was cut back by 2 bases and J by 7 bases. Germline V gene data show CDR1 as SGHTA and CDR2 as FQGNSA. This CDR3 is 16 amino acids long. The CDR3 sequence: CASSLSPAGGQNEQFF. DNA of the CDR3: TGTGCCAGCAGCTTAAGTCCAGCGGGGGGGCAAAATGAGCAGTTCTTC.

V and J are TRBV11-2 and TRBJ2-3; weak D call: TRBD2 (5 bases). Trimming cost V 5 bases and J 0 bases, with 12 bases left between them. This CDR3 spans 15 amino acids. CDR1 is SGHAT, CDR2 FQNNGV, per germline. The CDR3 nucleotides read TGTGCCAGCAGCCCCCTGGGGAGAAGCACAGATACGCAGTATTTT. Protein: CASSPLGRSTDTQYF.

This clone was found once. The chain is built from TRBV27 and TRBJ1-1; D might be TRBD1 (5 bases). V lost 7 bases and J lost 3, with 18 bases in between. This CDR3 spans 15 amino acids. Germline values: CDR1 MNHEY, CDR2 SMNVEV (reference sequence). The CDR3 DNA sequence: TGTGCCAGCACCCTCGACAGCCGGGGGTACACTGAAGCTTTCTTT. Protein sequence: CASTLDSRGYTEAFF.

The CDR3 region has the DNA TGTGCCAGCAGCCAAGATAGGGGGACATCTGAAGCTTTCTTT. It encodes CASSQDRGTSEAFF. The rearrangement uses TRBV14 and TRBJ1-1, with a tentative D call TRBD1 (6 bases). V dropped 0 bases and J dropped 6 bases, with 11 bases sitting between them. Germline assignment: CDR1 SGHDN and CDR2 FVKESK. This CDR3 contains 14 residues.

This clone was recorded once. The rearrangement joins TRBV15 to TRBJ1-2; TRBD1 might be the D (5 bases). V gave up 5 bases and J gave up 8 bases, with 21 bases separating them. From germline, CDR1 is LNHNV and CDR2 YYDKDF (reference sequence). The CDR3 has 15 residues. This chain's CDR3 is CATSPIEGAPGGYTF. In nucleotides, the CDR3 is TGTGCCACCAGCCCGATAGAAGGGGCCCCCGGGGGCTACACCTTC. Looking up the rest from reference TRBV15 and TRBJ1-2 gives the full variable domain: DAMVIQNPRYQVTQFGKPVTLSCSQTLNHNVMYWYQQKSSQAPKLLFHYYDKDFNNEADTPDNFQSRRPNTSFCFLDIRSPGLGDTAMYLCATSPIEGAPGGYTFGSGTRLTVV.

The J gene is TRBJ2-7, the V gene TRBV4-1; the D gene is possibly TRBD2 (5 bases). Trimming took off 2 bases at V and 2 bases at J, with 13 bases between the two ends. CDR3 size: 15 residues. CDR1 and CDR2 (germline): MGHRA, YSYEKL. The CDR3 reads CASSQFEGSPYEQYV. The CDR3 nucleotides read TGCGCCAGCAGCCAATTCGAGGGTTCCCCCTACGAGCAGTACGTC.

The chain links TRBV5-4 to TRBJ1-2; D not certain. The CDR3 has 13 residues. Germline V lookup: CDR1 SGHNT, CDR2 YYREEE (reference sequence). V was pared by 2 bases and J by 2 bases, with 7 bases between. The DNA of the CDR3 is TGTGCCAGCAGCTTCGGTTCAAACTATGGCTACACCTTC. Residues: CASSFGSNYGYTF.

The rearrangement uses TRBV24-1 and TRBJ1-2, with a weak D call TRBD1 (5 bases). Germline V lookup: CDR1 KGHDR, CDR2 SFDVKD. Trimming shortened V by 3 bases and J by 4 bases, and 11 bases separated the two germline ends. CDR3 length: 14 residues. Here the CDR3 reads CATSDGHQGYGYTF. The CDR3 nucleotides are TGTGCCACCAGTGATGGACACCAAGGCTATGGCTACACCTTC.

This clone was seen only a few times. The chain carries TRBV27 and TRBJ1-6; D gene uncertain. The CDR3 runs to 17 residues. Per the germline V gene, CDR1 is MNHEY and CDR2 is SMNVEV (reference sequence). With 3 bases removed from V and 2 bases from J, the gap between germline ends came to 14 bases. CDR3 amino acids: CASSFQTGRAYNSPLHF. For the CDR3, the DNA is TGTGCCAGCAGTTTCCAGACGGGTCGGGCCTATAATTCACCCCTCCACTTT.

V and J are TRBV5-6 and TRBJ1-2; D is undetermined. V lost 5 bases, J lost 4 bases, and 15 bases lay in between. The CDR3 runs 14 residues. Germline lookup yields CDR1 SGHDT and CDR2 YYEEEE. The CDR3 bases are TGTGCCAGCAGTTGGGTAGAGGCTAGCTATGGCTACACCTTC. Translated, it gives CASSWVEASYGYTF.

The V gene is TRBV24-1, the J gene TRBJ1-5; D is possibly TRBD1 (5 bases). This CDR3 contains 13 residues. The ends were cut back, 3 bases at V and 5 bases at J, with 7 bases in the middle. CDR1 is KGHDR and CDR2 is SFDVKD in the germline V gene. The CDR3 DNA sequence: TGTGCCACCAGTGATACGGGGGATCAGCCCCAGCATTTT. Amino acids: CATSDTGDQPQHF.

A word on this clone: Other DNA sequences in this specimen translate into the identical CDR3. The chain links TRBV5-1 to TRBJ2-3; 11 nucleotides line up with TRBD2. The CDR3 covers 15 residues. V shed 1 base and J 6 bases; nucleotides not matched to a gene: 4. Looked up from germline, CDR1 is SGHRS and CDR2 is YFSETQ. The CDR3 DNA sequence: TGCGCCAGCAGCTTGAGGGGGACTAGCGGTGATACGCAGTATTTT. It encodes CASSLRGTSGDTQYF.

The chain links TRBV7-9 to TRBJ2-2, with TRBD1 matching 10 bases. The ends lost 4 bases at V and 8 bases at J; junction bases unmatched: 10. Germline V gene sequence: CDR1 SEHNR, CDR2 FQNEAQ (reference sequence). This CDR3 spans 16 amino acids. The chain's CDR3 is CASSSPTGTGAGELFF. In nucleotides, the CDR3 is TGTGCCAGCAGCTCCCCGACTGGGACAGGGGCAGGGGAGCTGTTTTTT. Full variable domain (rest looked up from reference TRBV7-9 and TRBJ2-2): DTGVSQNPRHKITKRGQNVTFRCDPISEHNRLYWYRQTLGQGPEFLTYFQNEAQLEKSRLLSDRFSAERPKGSFSTLEIQRTEQGDSAMYLCASSSPTGTGAGELFFGEGSRLTVL.

The chain recombines TRBV19 with TRBJ1-1, with D maybe TRBD1 (5 bases). Germline loops: CDR1 LNHDA, CDR2 SQIVND (reference sequence). V was cut by 5 bases and J by 1 base, with 11 bases left in between. The CDR3 covers 14 residues. DNA of the CDR3: TGTGCCAGTAGTTCCTTAGACAGGAACACTGAAGCTTTCTTT. Translated: CASSSLDRNTEAFF.

CDR3 nucleotide sequence: TGTGCCAGTAGTATTGAATCCTCGAGGGGGGAAAAACTGTTTTTT. Encoded protein: CASSIESSRGEKLFF. The chain uses TRBV19 and TRBJ1-4, with D possibly matching TRBD1 (6 bases). The length of the CDR3 is 15 residues. Per the germline V gene, CDR1 is LNHDA and CDR2 is SQIVND (reference sequence). V shed 3 bases and J shed 8 bases, with 16 bases lying between them. The variable domain in full, completed from reference TRBV19 and TRBJ1-4, reads DGGITQSPKYLFRKEGQNVTLSCEQNLNHDAMYWYRQDPGQGLRLIYYSQIVNDFQKGDIAEGYSVSREKKESFPLTVTSAQKNPTAFYLCASSIESSRGEKLFFGSGTQLSVL.

This clone has just one count. The rearrangement links TRBV23-1 to TRBJ1-2; D gene ambiguous. TRBV23-1 is known as an ORF, though its function is uncertain. The CDR3 length is 16 residues. Deletions cut 0 bases from V and 5 bases from J, with 16 bases between. The CDR3: CASSQSKEVVRYGYTF. The CDR3 DNA reads as TGCGCCAGCAGTCAATCCAAGGAGGTTGTTCGTTATGGCTACACCTTC.

The J gene is TRBJ1-1, the V gene TRBV12-3 or TRBV12-4, with a weak D call TRBD1 (5 bases). CDR3 size: 12 residues. Deletions cut 6 bases from V and 8 bases from J, with 13 bases between. CDR3 in DNA: TGTGCCAGCAGGCAGGGAGGGAAAGAAGCTTTCTTT. Its translation is CASRQGGKEAFF.

V is TRBV28 and J is TRBJ2-3; TRBD2 matches at 10 bases. Germline lookup yields CDR1 MDHEN and CDR2 SYDVKM. This CDR3 has 16 amino acids. V lost 3 bases to trimming and J lost 4 bases; unmatched junction nucleotides: 7. DNA for the CDR3: TGTGCCAGCAGTTTTTCAACTAGCGGGGTGGCAGATACGCAGTATTTT. This gives the protein CASSFSTSGVADTQYF.

V and J are TRBV7-2 and TRBJ2-2; 9 positions agree with TRBD2. The germline gives CDR1 SGHTA, CDR2 FQGNSA. V lost 1 base and J lost 6; bases outside the gene matches: 12. This CDR3 has 18 residues. Here the CDR3 reads CASSLELIAGVFPGELFF. In DNA form, the CDR3 reads TGTGCCAGCAGCTTAGAGCTAATAGCGGGGGTTTTCCCCGGGGAGCTGTTTTTT.

V gene TRBV7-2 combines with J gene TRBJ1-2; 8 positions match TRBD1. The germline gives CDR1 SGHTA, CDR2 FQGNSA. V dropped 10 bases and J dropped 6; count of bases not matched to a gene: 7. The CDR3 runs to 12 residues. In DNA form, the CDR3 reads TGTGCCAACGGACAGGGACAGGATGGCTACACCTTC. This codes for CANGQGQDGYTF.

The chain joins TRBV11-2 to TRBJ2-3; TRBD2 aligns across 10 bases. V lost 5 bases, J lost 7 bases, and 15 bases stayed unmatched. The CDR3 spans 17 residues. The V gene's germline CDR1 is SGHAT and CDR2 FQNNGV. CDR3: CASSRGSSGGAGNTQYF. The DNA of the CDR3 is TGTGCCAGCAGCCGAGGATCGAGCGGGGGGGCTGGGAATACGCAGTATTTT.

The chain links TRBV7-8 to TRBJ2-7; D call uncertain. Germline values: CDR1 SGHVS, CDR2 FQNEAQ. V was clipped by 1 base and J by 5 bases, with 12 bases between them. The CDR3 is made up of 14 amino acids. The CDR3 nucleotides are TGTGCCAGCAGCTTAGTGGTCGGGTCGGACGAGCAGTACGTC. Protein product: CASSLVVGSDEQYV.

V usage is TRBV15 and J usage is TRBJ2-6, with a tentative D call TRBD1 (6 bases). Germline CDR1 reads LNHNV; CDR2 reads YYDKDF (reference sequence). This CDR3 is built from 17 residues. V lost 0 bases and J 2 bases, leaving 11 bases between the germline ends. CDR3 coding DNA: TGTGCCACCAGCAGAGATGGGGCAGGGGCTGGGGCCAACGTCCTGACTTTC. Translation gives CATSRDGAGAGANVLTF. The variable domain in full, completed from reference TRBV15 and TRBJ2-6, reads DAMVIQNPRYQVTQFGKPVTLSCSQTLNHNVMYWYQQKSSQAPKLLFHYYDKDFNNEADTPDNFQSRRPNTSFCFLDIRSPGLGDTAMYLCATSRDGAGAGANVLTFGAGSRLTVL.